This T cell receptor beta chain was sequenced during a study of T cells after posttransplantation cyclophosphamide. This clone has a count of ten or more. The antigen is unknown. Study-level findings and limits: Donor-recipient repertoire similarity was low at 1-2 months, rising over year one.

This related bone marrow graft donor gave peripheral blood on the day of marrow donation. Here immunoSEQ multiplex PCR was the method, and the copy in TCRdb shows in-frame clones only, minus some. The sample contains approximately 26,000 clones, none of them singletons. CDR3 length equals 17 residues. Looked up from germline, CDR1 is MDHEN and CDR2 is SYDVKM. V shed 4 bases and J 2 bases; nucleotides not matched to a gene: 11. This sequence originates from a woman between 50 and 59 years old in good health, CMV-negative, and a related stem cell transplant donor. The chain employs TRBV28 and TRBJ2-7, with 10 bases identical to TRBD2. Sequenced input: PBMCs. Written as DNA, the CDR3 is TGTGCCAGCAGTTCATCTCACCTCAGCGGGAGGGCCTACGAGCAGTACTTC. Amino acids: CASSSSHLSGRAYEQYF.